This T cell receptor beta chain was sequenced during a study of blood T cell repertoires in COVID-19. Study overall: Acute and convalescent COVID-19 samples came from the United States, Italy and Spain. PBMCs, B-cell-depleted T cells, or T cells were the source of the cDNA or gDNA that made up the material.

Trimming removed 4 bases at V and 11 bases at J, with 13 bases between. Per the germline V gene, CDR1 is SGHKS and CDR2 is YYEKEE (reference sequence). The CDR3 contains 12 residues. In the original processing: From reference gene primer amplification, estimates of nucleated cell counts were derived. Generated by immunoSEQ multiplex PCR, the TCRdb table keeps only in-frame clones and is missing some. Clone size and the V and J calls come from that table; the DNA yielded D and trimming. This sample carries about 270,000 clones, 85% of them seen once, and the ten largest clones take around 9.8%. Study members were between about 18 and 95 years old and lived in 24 US regions.

The TCR comes from a woman in her fifties or sixties with acute COVID-19. The genes are TRBV5-5 and TRBJ1-5; TRBD1 is a possible D gene (5 bases). Sequenced input: PBMCs or T cells enriched from blood (not recorded which). The CDR3: CASSQGVIAQHF. The CDR3 coding sequence is TGTGCCAGCAGCCAGGGCGTAATAGCCCAGCATTTT.